Listed below are T cell receptor beta chains from one sample, sequenced in a study of blood T cell repertoires in COVID-19. This table comes from immunoSEQ multiplex PCR, and its TCRdb copy is limited to in-frame clones, with some not included. The profile shows 200,000 or so clones, approximately 83% of them singletons. Sequenced: peripheral blood. These receptors were taken from a man in his sixties with acute or convalescent COVID-19. Both conserved end residues are part of each CDR3. A D gene is named only where the DNA matches it firmly. Clone size is stated in some rows and not others, as once, few, many or a class when expanded.

clone_size	v_call	j_call	d_call	cdr3_nt	cdr3_aa
.	TRBV27	TRBJ1-1	TRBD1	TGTGCCAGCAGTAGGACAGGGGTGGGTGCTGAAGCTTTCTTT	CASSRTGVGAEAFF
.	TRBV27	TRBJ1-3	.	TGTGCCAGCAGTCAAGAGGGAAGCGGAAACACCATATATTTT	CASSQEGSGNTIYF
.	TRBV7-8	TRBJ1-5	TRBD1	TGTGCCAGCAGCGTAGACGACAGGGAAGGGAGCAATCAGCCCCAGCATTTT	CASSVDDREGSNQPQHF
once	TRBV5-1	TRBJ1-6	.	TGCGCCAGCAGCTTGCTACAGAAGAATTCACCCCTCCACTTT	CASSLLQKNSPLHF
.	TRBV18	TRBJ1-1	TRBD1	TGTGCCAGCTCTCCCGGGACAGAGAACACTGAAGCTTTCTTT	CASSPGTENTEAFF
.	TRBV7-2	TRBJ2-7	.	TGTGCCAGCAACAACAGGTCGAGCTACGAGCAGTACTTC	CASNNRSSYEQYF
.	TRBV5-8	TRBJ1-2	.	TGTGCCAGCAGCTTGCCCCCTTCTACTTATGGCTACACCTTC	CASSLPPSTYGYTF
.	TRBV11-1	TRBJ1-4	TRBD1	TGTGCCAGCAGCTCCGCCGGGACAGAGAAAGAAAAACTGTTTTTT	CASSSAGTEKEKLFF
.	TRBV2	TRBJ1-5	TRBD1	TGTGCCAGCAATCGGGACAGGGAGACCTATAGCAATCAGCCCCAGCATTTT	CASNRDRETYSNQPQHF
.	TRBV5-1	TRBJ1-6	TRBD1	TGCGCCAGCAGGTCCCGGGACAGAGGAAATTCACCCCTCCACTTT	CASRSRDRGNSPLHF
.	TRBV2	TRBJ2-1	TRBD2	TGTGCCAGCAGTGAATCGGGCGGGAGGACGATCTACAATGAGCAGTTCTTC	CASSESGGRTIYNEQFF
.	TRBV5-4	TRBJ2-7	.	TGTGCCAGCAGCGCCAAGCTAGATCCCTACGAGCAGTACTTC	CASSAKLDPYEQYF
.	TRBV7-9	TRBJ2-3	TRBD1	TGTGCCAGCAGCCCACAGGGGGTCACAGATACGCAGTATTTT	CASSPQGVTDTQYF
.	TRBV5-1	TRBJ2-1	TRBD2	TGCGCCAGCAGCCCGGGAGGGAGAGAAGCCGGGACTAGTTCCTACAATGAGCAGTTCTTC	CASSPGGREAGTSSYNEQFF
.	TRBV7-6	TRBJ1-5	.	TGTGCCAGCAGCAGAAGACCGACAGCGGGACATCAGCCCCAGCATTTT	CASSRRPTAGHQPQHF
.	TRBV4-3	TRBJ2-5	.	TGCGCCAGCAGCCAAGGTCAGGGGTCAGAGACCCAGTACTTC	CASSQGQGSETQYF
.	TRBV25-1	TRBJ1-6	TRBD1	TGTGCCAGCAGTGACAGACAGGGAAGAGGTTCACCCCTCCACTTT	CASSDRQGRGSPLHF
.	TRBV19	TRBJ2-7	TRBD1	TGTGCCAGTAGTATCGTCAGGGGGGAGCAGTACTTC	CASSIVRGEQYF
.	TRBV28	TRBJ2-3	TRBD1	TGTGCCAGCAGTCCGGACAGGGGGATCCAAGCCACAGATACGCAGTATTTT	CASSPDRGIQATDTQYF
.	TRBV5-1	TRBJ2-1	TRBD1	TGCGCCAGCAGCTTGGCCGGGACAGGATACAATGAGCAGTTCTTC	CASSLAGTGYNEQFF
.	TRBV5-5	TRBJ2-4	.	TGTGCCAGCAGCTTCGATGCGGGTCTCCAAAACATTCAGTACTTC	CASSFDAGLQNIQYF
.	TRBV3-1/TRBV3-2	TRBJ2-2	.	TGTGCCAGCAGCCTAGGACTGGTGAACACCGGGGAGCTGTTTTTT	CASSLGLVNTGELFF
.	TRBV28	TRBJ2-3	TRBD2	TGTGCCAGCAGGAGTAGCGGGAGATCTGGAGATACGCAGTATTTT	CASRSSGRSGDTQYF
.	TRBV5-5	TRBJ2-2	.	TGTGCCAGCAGCTTCTACGCCGGGACTGCCGGGGAGCTGTTTTTT	CASSFYAGTAGELFF
once	TRBV6-4	TRBJ1-1	.	TGTGCCAGCAGTGACAAGAGAGAGGTTAGAGCTTTCTTT	CASSDKREVRAFF
.	TRBV5-5	TRBJ1-1	.	TGTGCCAGCAGCCCACAAGGCAGGTTCGCTGAAGCTTTCTTT	CASSPQGRFAEAFF
.	TRBV4-3	TRBJ1-1	.	TGCGCCAGCAGCCAAGTATGGGGGCCCTCTATCACTGAAGCTTTCTTT	CASSQVWGPSITEAFF
.	TRBV28	TRBJ2-7	TRBD1	TGTGCCAGCAGTCCCCTCCCGACAGGGTTCCCATACGAGCAGTACTTC	CASSPLPTGFPYEQYF
.	TRBV6-1	TRBJ2-7	.	TGTGCCAGCAGTTTTTTAGCGAGCTCCTACGAGCAGTACTTC	CASSFLASSYEQYF
.	TRBV19	TRBJ2-1	TRBD1	TGTGCCAGTAGTATAGGGACAGGGGGCAATGAGCAGTTCTTC	CASSIGTGGNEQFF
once	TRBV27	TRBJ2-1	TRBD1	TGTGCCAGCAGTTTATCCTGGCAGGGGGTCAATGAGCAGTTCTTC	CASSLSWQGVNEQFF
few	TRBV28	TRBJ1-5	TRBD1	TGTGCCAGCAGTTTAGGACAGGCGATTCAGCCCCAGCATTTT	CASSLGQAIQPQHF
once	TRBV5-6	TRBJ2-2	.	TGTGCCAGCAGCTACTGGGCGTTACTGGACACCGGGGAGCTGTTTTTT	CASSYWALLDTGELFF
once	TRBV6-5	TRBJ2-7	TRBD1	TGTGCCAGCAGCCCCTTGGACAGGGGGACCTACGAGCAGTACTTC	CASSPLDRGTYEQYF
.	TRBV28	TRBJ1-6	.	TGTGCCAGCAGTTTAGGGGCGGATTCACCCCTCCACTTT	CASSLGADSPLHF
.	TRBV2	TRBJ2-2	.	TGTGCCAGCAGTGAAGCAACGCTAGCTGAGACCACCGGGGAGCTGTTTTTT	CASSEATLAETTGELFF
.	TRBV7-2	TRBJ2-2	TRBD2	TGTGCCAGCAGCCGTAGCGGGAGAAGTCCGACCGGGGAGCTGTTTTTT	CASSRSGRSPTGELFF
.	TRBV27	TRBJ2-5	TRBD2	TGTGCCAGCAGACGAGGACTAGCGACGCCCTCGAGGGGAGAGACCCAGTACTTC	CASRRGLATPSRGETQYF
.	TRBV2	TRBJ1-4	.	TGTGCCAGCAGTGAAAACAGGGAGATTGGCGAAAAACTGTTTTTT	CASSENREIGEKLFF
.	TRBV19	TRBJ2-2	.	TGTGCCAGTAGTGTACAGGGTTTTGGGGAGCTGTTTTTT	CASSVQGFGELFF
.	TRBV5-1	TRBJ1-4	.	TGCGCCAGCAGCACCCATCACGGGGGGGCGGGTAATGAAAAACTGTTTTTT	CASSTHHGGAGNEKLFF
once	TRBV27	TRBJ2-6	TRBD1	TGTGCCACAAAACAGGGGACTGGGGCCAACGTCCTGACTTTC	CATKQGTGANVLTF
once	TRBV18	TRBJ1-5	.	TGTGCCAGCTCACCTGACAGGTATAGCAATCAGCCCCAGCATTTT	CASSPDRYSNQPQHF
.	TRBV27	TRBJ2-1	TRBD2	TGTGCCAGCAGTTCCCTCGGTGTGTGGGAGGGCTCCTACAATGAGCAGTTCTTC	CASSSLGVWEGSYNEQFF
.	TRBV11-2	TRBJ2-7	TRBD1	TGTGCCAGCAGCTTAGCCACAGGGGTTAATACCTACGAGCAGTACTTC	CASSLATGVNTYEQYF
.	TRBV9	TRBJ1-6	.	TGTGCCAGCAGCGTAGCCCCCGCCCCCCGAGGTTCACCCCTCCACTTT	CASSVAPAPRGSPLHF
.	TRBV5-1	TRBJ2-7	.	TGCGCCAGCAGCTTGGGTGGTAGCGGATTATACGAGCAGTACTTC	CASSLGGSGLYEQYF
.	TRBV27	TRBJ2-7	.	TGTGCCAGCAGTTTATCGCTACAGGGCTACGAGCAGTACTTC	CASSLSLQGYEQYF
.	TRBV4-2	TRBJ2-2	.	TGTGCCAGCAGCCAAGAGGAGGCTTCCACCGGGGAGCTGTTTTTT	CASSQEEASTGELFF
once	TRBV28	TRBJ2-1	.	TGTGCCAGCGGAAATGGCTACAGGGATGAGCAGTTCTTC	CASGNGYRDEQFF
once	TRBV6-6	TRBJ2-2	TRBD1	TGTGCCAGCAGTTACGGGACAGGGGCCGGGGAGCTGTTTTTT	CASSYGTGAGELFF
.	TRBV28	TRBJ1-3	.	TGTGCCAGCAGTTCGCCCACAACAGGGTCTGGAAACACCATATATTTT	CASSSPTTGSGNTIYF
once	TRBV5-1	TRBJ1-3	.	TGCGCCAGCAGCTTTGGAGGCGAAAACACCATATATTTT	CASSFGGENTIYF
.	TRBV6-5	TRBJ1-5	.	TGTGCCAGCAGGGCCTCAGAATATAGCAATCAGCCCCAGCATTTT	CASRASEYSNQPQHF
once	TRBV6-5	TRBJ2-1	.	TGTGCCAGCAGTCCCCCCCCCGGTTACAATGAGCAGTTCTTC	CASSPPPGYNEQFF
.	TRBV6-5	TRBJ2-1	TRBD1	TGTGCCAGCAGTTACACCCGGGACAGCTTGTACAATGAGCAGTTCTTC	CASSYTRDSLYNEQFF
.	TRBV7-2	TRBJ1-5	.	TGTGCCAGCAGCTTAGTAGCGGTAACCCGGCAGCCCCAGCATTTT	CASSLVAVTRQPQHF
.	TRBV11-1	TRBJ2-3	.	TGTGCCAGCAGCTTCCTACAGGGAGAAGGAGATACGCAGTATTTT	CASSFLQGEGDTQYF
.	TRBV2	TRBJ2-2	TRBD2	TGTGCCAGCACCGGGACTAGCGGAAACACCGGGGAGCTGTTTTTT	CASTGTSGNTGELFF
.	TRBV7-2	TRBJ2-4	TRBD2	TGTGCCAGCAGCTTAGAGGGACTAGCGGGATTCGTAGCCAAAAACATTCAGTACTTC	CASSLEGLAGFVAKNIQYF